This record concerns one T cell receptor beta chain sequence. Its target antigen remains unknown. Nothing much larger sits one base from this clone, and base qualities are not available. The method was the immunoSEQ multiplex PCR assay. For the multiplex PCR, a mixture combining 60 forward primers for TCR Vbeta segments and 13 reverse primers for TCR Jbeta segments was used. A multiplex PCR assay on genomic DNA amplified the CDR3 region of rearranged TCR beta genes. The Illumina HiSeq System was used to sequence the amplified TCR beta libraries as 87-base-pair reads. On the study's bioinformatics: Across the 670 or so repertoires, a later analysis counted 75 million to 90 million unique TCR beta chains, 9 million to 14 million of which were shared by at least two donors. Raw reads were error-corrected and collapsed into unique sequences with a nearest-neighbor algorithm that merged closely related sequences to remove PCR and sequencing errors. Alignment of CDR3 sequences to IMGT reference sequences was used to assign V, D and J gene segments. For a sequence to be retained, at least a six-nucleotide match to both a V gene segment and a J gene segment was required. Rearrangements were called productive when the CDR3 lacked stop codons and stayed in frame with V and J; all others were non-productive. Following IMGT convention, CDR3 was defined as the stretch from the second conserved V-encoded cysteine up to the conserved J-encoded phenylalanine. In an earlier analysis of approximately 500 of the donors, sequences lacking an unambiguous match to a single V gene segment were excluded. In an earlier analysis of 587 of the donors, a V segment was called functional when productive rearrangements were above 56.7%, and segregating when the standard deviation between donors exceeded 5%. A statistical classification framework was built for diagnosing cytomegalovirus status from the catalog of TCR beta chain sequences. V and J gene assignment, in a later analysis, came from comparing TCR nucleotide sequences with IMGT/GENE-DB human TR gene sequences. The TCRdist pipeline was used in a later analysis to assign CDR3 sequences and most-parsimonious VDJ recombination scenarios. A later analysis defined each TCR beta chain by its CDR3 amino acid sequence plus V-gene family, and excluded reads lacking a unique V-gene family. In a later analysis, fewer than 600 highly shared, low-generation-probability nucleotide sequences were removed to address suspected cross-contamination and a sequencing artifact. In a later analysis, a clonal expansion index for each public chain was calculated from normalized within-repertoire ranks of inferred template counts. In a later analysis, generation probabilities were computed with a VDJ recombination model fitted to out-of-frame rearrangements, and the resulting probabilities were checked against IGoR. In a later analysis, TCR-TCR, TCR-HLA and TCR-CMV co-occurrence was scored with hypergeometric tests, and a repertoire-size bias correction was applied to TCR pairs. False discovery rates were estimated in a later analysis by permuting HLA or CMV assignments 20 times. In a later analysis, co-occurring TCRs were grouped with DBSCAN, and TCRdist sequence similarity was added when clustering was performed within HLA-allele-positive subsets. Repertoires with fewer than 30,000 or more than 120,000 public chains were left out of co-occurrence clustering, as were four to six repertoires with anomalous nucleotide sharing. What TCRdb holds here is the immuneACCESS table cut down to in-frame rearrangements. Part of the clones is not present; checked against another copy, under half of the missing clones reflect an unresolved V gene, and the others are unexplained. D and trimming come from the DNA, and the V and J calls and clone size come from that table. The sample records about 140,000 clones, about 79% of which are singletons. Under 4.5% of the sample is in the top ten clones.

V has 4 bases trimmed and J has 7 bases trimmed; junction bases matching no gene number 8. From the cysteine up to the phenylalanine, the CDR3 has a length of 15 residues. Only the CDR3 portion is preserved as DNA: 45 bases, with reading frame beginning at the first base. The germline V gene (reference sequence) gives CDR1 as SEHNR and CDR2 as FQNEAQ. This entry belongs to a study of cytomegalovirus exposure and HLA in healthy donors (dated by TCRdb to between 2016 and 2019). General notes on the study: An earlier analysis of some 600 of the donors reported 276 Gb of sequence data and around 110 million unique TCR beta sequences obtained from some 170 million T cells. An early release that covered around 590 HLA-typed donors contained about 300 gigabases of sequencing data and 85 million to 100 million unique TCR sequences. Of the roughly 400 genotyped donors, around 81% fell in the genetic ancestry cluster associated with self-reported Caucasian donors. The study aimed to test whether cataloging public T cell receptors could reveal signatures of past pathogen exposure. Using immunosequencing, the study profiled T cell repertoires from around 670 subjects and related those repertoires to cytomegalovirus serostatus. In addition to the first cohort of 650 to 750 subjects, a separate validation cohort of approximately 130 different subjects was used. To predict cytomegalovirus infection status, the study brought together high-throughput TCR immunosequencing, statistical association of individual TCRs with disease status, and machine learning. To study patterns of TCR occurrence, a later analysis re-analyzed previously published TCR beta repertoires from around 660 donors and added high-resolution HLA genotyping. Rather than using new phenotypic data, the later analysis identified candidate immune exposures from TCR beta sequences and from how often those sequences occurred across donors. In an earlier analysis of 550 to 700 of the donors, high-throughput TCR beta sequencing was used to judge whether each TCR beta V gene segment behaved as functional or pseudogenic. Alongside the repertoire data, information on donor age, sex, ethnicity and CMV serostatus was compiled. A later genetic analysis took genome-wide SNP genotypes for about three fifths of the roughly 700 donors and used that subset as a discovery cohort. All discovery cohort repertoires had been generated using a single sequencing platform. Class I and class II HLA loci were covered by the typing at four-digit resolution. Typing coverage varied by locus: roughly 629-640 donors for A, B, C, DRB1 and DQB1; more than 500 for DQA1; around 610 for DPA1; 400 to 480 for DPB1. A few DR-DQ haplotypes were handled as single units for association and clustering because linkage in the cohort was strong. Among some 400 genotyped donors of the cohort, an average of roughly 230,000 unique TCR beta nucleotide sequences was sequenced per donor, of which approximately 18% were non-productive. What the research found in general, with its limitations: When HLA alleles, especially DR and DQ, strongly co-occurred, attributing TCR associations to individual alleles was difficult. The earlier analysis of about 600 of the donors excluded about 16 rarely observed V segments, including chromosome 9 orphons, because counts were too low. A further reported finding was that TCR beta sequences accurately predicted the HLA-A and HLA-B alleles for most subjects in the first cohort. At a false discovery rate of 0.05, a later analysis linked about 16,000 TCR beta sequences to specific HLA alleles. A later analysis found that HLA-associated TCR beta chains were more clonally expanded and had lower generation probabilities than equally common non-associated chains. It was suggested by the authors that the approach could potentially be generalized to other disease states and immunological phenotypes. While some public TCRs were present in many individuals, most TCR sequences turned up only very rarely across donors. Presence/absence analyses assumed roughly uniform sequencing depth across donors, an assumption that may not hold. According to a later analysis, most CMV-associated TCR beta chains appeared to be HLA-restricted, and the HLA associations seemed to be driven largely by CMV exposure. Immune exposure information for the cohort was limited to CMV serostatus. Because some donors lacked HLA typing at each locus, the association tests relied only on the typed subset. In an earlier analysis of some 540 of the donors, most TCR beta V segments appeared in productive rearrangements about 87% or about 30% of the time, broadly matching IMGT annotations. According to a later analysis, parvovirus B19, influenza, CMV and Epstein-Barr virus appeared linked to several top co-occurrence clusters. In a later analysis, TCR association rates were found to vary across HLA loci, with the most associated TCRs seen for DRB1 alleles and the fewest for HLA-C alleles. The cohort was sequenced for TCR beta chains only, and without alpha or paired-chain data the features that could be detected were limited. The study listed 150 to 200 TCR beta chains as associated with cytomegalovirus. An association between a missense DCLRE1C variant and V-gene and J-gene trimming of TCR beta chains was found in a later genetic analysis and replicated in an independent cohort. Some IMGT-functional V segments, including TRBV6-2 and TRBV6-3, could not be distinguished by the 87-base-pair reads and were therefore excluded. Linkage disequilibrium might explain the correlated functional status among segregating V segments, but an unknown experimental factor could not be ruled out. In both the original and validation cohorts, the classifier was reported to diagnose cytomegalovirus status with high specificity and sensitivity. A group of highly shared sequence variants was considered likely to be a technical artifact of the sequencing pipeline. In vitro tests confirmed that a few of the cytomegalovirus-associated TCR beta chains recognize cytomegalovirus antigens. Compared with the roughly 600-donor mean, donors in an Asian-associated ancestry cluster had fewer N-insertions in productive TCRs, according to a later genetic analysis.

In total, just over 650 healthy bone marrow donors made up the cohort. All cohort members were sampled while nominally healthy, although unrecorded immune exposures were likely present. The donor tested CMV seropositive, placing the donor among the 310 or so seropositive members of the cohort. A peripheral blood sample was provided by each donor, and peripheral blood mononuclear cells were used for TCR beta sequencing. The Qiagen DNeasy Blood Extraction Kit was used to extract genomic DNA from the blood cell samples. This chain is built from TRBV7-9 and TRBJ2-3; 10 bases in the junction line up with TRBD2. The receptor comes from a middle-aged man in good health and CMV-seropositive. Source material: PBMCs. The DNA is TGTGCCAGCAGCTCGTGGACTAGCGGTGTGAATACGCAGTATTTT. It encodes CASSSWTSGVNTQYF.